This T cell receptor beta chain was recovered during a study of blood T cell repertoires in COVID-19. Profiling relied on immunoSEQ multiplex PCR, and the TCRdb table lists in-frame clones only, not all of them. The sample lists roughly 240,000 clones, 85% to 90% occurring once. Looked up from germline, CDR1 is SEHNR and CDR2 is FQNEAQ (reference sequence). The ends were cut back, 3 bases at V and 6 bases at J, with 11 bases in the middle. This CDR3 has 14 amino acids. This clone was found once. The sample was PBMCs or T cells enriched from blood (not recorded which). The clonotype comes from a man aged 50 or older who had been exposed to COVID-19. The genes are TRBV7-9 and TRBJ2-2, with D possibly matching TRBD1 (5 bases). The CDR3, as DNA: TGTGCCAGCAGCTTGTCCCAGGGTTCCGGGGAGCTGTTTTTT. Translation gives CASSLSQGSGELFF.